The T cell receptor (beta chain) described here comes from a study of T cells after yellow fever vaccination. On the study more broadly: Libraries from low-cell-number fractions were prepared with the SMART-Seq v4 Ultra Low Input RNA kit. Overall study findings and caveats: Bulk-population clonotypes that are abundant could appear as contaminants in FACS-sorted repertoires.

To note about this clonotype: As yet, its antigen is unknown.

V dropped 10 bases and J dropped 0; count of bases not matched to a gene: 7. CDR3 size: 14 residues. From germline, CDR1 is WSHSY and CDR2 SAAADI. TCRdb fed the 5' RACE reads into MiXCR, producing one record per CDR3 protein. The sample shows hundreds of thousands of distinct CDR3 sequences, 9% to 15% of them seen only once. The chain employs TRBV10-2 and TRBJ2-3; TRBD1 matches at 7 bases. This clonotype was obtained from a man aged 25-40 years who received the YFV17D yellow fever vaccine. Sequencing was performed on PBMCs, taken on the day of the yellow fever booster vaccination. In nucleotides, the CDR3 is TGCGCCACTAAGACAGGGACGAGCACAGATACGCAGTATTTT. It specifies CATKTGTSTDTQYF.